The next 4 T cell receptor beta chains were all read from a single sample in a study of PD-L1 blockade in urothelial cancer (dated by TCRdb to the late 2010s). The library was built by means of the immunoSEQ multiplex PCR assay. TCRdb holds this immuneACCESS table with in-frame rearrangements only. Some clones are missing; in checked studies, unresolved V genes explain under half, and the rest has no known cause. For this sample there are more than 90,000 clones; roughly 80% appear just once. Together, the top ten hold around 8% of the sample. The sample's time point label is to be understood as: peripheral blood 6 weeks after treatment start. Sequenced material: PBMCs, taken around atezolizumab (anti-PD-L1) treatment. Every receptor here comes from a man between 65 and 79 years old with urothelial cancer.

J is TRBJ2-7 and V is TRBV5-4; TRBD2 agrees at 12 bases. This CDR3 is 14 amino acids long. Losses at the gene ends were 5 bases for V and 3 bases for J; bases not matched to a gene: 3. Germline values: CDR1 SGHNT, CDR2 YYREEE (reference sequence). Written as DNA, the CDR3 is TGTGCCAGCAGTCTAGCGGGGGGGCTCTACGAGCAGTACTTC. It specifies CASSLAGGLYEQYF.

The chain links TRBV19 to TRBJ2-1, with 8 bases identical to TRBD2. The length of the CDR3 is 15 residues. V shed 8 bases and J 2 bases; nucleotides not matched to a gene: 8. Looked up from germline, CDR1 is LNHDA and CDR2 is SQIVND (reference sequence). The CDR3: CASSRGGGAYNEQFF. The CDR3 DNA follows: TGTGCCAGTTCACGGGGGGGCGGCGCCTACAATGAGCAGTTCTTC.

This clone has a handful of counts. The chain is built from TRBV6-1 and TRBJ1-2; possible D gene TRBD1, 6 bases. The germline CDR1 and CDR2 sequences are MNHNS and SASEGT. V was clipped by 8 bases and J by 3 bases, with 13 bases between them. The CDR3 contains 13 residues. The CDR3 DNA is TGTGCCAGCCGACTTCCAGGGGACTATGGCTACACCTTC. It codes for CASRLPGDYGYTF.

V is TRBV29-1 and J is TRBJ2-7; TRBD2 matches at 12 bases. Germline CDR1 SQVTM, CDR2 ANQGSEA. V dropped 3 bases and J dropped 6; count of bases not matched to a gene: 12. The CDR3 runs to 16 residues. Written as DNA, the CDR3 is TGCAGCGTTGACAATTTTTCGACTAGCGGGAGCTGCGAGCAGTACTTC. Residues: CSVDNFSTSGSCEQYF.